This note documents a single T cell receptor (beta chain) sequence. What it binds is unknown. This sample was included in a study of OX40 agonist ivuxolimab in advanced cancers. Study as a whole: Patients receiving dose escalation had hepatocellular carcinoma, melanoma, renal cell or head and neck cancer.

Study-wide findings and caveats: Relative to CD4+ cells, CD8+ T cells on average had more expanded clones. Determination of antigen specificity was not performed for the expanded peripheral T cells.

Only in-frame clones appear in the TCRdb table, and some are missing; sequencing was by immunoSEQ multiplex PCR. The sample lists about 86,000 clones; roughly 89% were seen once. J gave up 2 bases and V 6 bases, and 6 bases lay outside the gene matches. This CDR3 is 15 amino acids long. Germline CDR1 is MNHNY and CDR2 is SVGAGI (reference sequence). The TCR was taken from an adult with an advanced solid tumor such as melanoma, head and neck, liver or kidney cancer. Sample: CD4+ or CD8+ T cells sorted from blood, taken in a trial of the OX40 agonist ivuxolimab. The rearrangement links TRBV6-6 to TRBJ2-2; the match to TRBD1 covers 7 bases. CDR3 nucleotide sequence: TGTGCCAGCAGAAACGGACAGGCCAACACCGGGGAGCTGTTTTTT. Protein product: CASRNGQANTGELFF.